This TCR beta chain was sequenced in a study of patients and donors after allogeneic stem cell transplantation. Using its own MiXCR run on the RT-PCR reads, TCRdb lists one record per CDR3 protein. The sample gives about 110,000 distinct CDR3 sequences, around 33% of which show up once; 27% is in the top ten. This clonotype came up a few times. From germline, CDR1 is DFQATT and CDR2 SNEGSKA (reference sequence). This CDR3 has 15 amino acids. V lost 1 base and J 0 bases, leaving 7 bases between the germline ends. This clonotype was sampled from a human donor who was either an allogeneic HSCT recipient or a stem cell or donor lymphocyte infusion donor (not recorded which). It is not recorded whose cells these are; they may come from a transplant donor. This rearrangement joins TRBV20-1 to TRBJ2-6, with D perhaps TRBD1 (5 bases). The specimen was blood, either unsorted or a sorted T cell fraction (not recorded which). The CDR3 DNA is TGCAGTGCTAGAGGGGGCTACTCTGGGGCCAACGTCCTGACTTTC. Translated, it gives CSARGGYSGANVLTF.